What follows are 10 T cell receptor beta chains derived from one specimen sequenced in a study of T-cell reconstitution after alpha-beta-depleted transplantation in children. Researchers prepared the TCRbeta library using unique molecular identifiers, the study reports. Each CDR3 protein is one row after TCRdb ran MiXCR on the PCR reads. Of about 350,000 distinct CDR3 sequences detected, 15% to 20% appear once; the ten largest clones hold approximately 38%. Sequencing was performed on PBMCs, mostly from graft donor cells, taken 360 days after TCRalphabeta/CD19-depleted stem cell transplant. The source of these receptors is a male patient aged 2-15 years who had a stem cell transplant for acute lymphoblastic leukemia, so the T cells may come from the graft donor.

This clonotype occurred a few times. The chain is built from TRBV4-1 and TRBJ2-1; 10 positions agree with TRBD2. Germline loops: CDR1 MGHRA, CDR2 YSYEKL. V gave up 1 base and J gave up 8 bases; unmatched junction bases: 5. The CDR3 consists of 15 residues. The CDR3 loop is CASSQGILAGDEQFF. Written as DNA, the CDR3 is TGCGCCAGCAGCCAAGGGATCCTAGCGGGAGATGAGCAGTTCTTC.

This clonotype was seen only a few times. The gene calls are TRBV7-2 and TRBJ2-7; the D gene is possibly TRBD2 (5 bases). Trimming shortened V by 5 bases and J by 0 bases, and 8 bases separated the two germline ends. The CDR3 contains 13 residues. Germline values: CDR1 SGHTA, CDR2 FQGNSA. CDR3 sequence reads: CASSTGSSYEQYF. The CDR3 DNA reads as TGTGCCAGCAGCACTGGGAGCTCCTACGAGCAGTACTTC.

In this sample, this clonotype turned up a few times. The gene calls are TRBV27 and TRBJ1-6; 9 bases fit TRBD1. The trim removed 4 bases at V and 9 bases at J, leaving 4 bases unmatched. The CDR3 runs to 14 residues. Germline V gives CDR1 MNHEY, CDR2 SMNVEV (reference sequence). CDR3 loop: CASSSDRGASPLHF. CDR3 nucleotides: TGTGCCAGCAGTTCGGACAGGGGTGCTTCACCCCTCCACTTT.

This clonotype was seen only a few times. CDR3 nucleotide sequence: TGTGCCAGCAGCTTAATGCGGGAGGGTGGTACAGATACGCAGTATTTT. Protein product: CASSLMREGGTDTQYF. The genes are TRBV7-2 and TRBJ2-3, with 9 bases matching TRBD2. The V gene end was trimmed by 2 bases and the J gene end by 3 bases; junction bases not matched to a gene: 6. This CDR3 has 16 amino acids. CDR1 and CDR2 from the germline V gene are SGHTA and FQGNSA.

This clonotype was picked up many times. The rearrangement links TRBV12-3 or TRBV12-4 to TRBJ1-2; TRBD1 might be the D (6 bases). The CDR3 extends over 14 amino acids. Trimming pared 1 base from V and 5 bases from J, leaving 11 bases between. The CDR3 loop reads CASSLGRGGYGYTF. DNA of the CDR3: TGTGCCAGCAGTTTAGGCAGGGGAGGGTATGGCTACACCTTC.

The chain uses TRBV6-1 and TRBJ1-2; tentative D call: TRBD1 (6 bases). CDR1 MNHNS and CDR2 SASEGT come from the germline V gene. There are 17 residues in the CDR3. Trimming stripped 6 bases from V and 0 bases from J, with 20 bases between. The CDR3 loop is CASRLRDNGLANYGYTF. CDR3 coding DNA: TGTGCCAGCAGGCTCCGGGACAACGGACTAGCTAACTATGGCTACACCTTC.

The CDR3 reads CASRSRPATNEKLFF. CDR3 sequence (DNA): TGCGCCAGCAGGAGCCGGCCCGCAACTAATGAAAAACTGTTTTTT. The V call is TRBV5-1, the J call TRBJ1-4; D unresolved. Trimming removed 5 bases from V and 0 bases from J, with 11 bases in between. Germline V gives CDR1 SGHRS, CDR2 YFSETQ. The CDR3 has 15 residues.

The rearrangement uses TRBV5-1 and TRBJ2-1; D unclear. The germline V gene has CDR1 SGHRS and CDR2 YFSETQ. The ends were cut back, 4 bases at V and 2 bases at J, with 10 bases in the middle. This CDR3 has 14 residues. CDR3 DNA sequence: TGCGCCAGCAGCGAGCATAGCCCCTACAATGAGCAGTTCTTC. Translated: CASSEHSPYNEQFF.

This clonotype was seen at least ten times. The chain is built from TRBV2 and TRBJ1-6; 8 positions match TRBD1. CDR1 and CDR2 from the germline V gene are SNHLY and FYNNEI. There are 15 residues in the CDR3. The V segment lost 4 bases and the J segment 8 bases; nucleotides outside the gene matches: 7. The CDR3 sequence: CASSALGQEDSPLHF. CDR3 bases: TGTGCCAGCAGTGCTCTGGGACAGGAGGATTCACCCCTCCACTTT.

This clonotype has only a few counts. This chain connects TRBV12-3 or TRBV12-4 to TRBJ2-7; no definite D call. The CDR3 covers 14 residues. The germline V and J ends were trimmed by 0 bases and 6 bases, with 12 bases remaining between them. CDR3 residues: CASSLALIHAEQYF. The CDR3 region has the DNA TGTGCCAGCAGTTTAGCGCTCATCCACGCCGAGCAGTACTTC.